The clone carrying this TCR beta chain was counted at least ten times. Its antigen is undetermined. This sample was included in a study of T cells in Graves' hyperthyroidism and ophthalmopathy. Study-level findings and limits: The model anticipated ophthalmopathy a median approximately 6.5 months pre-onset.

Amplification of TCR beta CDR3 regions used RNA as the template. A first-round RT-PCR of the TCR CDR3 used the HTBI primer set. Each CDR3 protein gets one entry after TCRdb re-called the multiplex PCR reads with MiXCR. The sample has some 300,000 distinct CDR3 sequences, around 17% seen once. The junction had 6 bases not matched to a gene; V was cut back by 2 bases and J by 8 bases. Germline V gene sequence: CDR1 SGHNT, CDR2 YENEEA. This CDR3 contains 15 residues. Sequenced: blood. V gene TRBV11-3 combines with J gene TRBJ2-1; 10 bases agree with TRBD2. This clonotype was sampled from a young man with Graves' hyperthyroidism. CDR3 amino acids: CASSLLAGVLDEQFF. The CDR3 coding sequence is TGTGCCAGCAGCTTACTAGCGGGAGTGTTAGATGAGCAGTTCTTC.